Included here is one T cell receptor (beta chain) sequence, with context. Its antigen is not identified. A single record per CDR3 protein comes from TCRdb applying MiXCR to the 5' RACE reads. The sample lists under 150,000 distinct CDR3 sequences, 10% to 13% occurring once. These data belong to a study of spatial heterogeneity in lung cancer. Regarding the study as a whole: Among blood samples, ubiquitous expanded tumor TCRs appeared more at resection than at follow-up.

Time point in this sample: blood at routine non-recurrence follow-up after resection. The CDR3 spans 12 residues. Per the germline V gene, CDR1 is SEHNR and CDR2 is FQNEAQ (reference sequence). V was pared by 5 bases and J by 4 bases, with 8 bases between. The TCR originated in a female donor with early-stage non-small cell lung cancer. V and J are TRBV7-9 and TRBJ2-5, with D unclear. The sequenced sample was PBMCs, obtained at follow-up. In nucleotides, the CDR3 is TGTGCCAGCAGCCTTATCGTAGAGACCCAGTACTTC. Translating it yields CASSLIVETQYF.